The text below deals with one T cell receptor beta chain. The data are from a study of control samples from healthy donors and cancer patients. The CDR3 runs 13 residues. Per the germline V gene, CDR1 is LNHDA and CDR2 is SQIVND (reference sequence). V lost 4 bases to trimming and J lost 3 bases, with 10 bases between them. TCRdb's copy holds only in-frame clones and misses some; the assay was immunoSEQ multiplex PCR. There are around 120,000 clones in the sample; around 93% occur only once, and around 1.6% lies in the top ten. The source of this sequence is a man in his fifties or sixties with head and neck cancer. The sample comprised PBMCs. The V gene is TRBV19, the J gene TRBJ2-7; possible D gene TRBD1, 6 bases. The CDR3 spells CASSSQGHYEQYF. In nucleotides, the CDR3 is TGTGCCAGTAGTAGTCAGGGGCACTACGAGCAGTACTTC.